What follows are 23 T cell receptor beta chains derived from one specimen sequenced in a study of T cell responses to AZD1222 COVID-19 vaccine. This table comes from immunoSEQ multiplex PCR, and its TCRdb copy is limited to in-frame clones, with some not included. The table shows some 110,000 clones, with about 80% occurring only once. The sequencing here drew on peripheral blood, taken on day 0 of AZD1222 vaccination. The receptors stem from an adult in good health.

The J gene is TRBJ2-2, the V gene TRBV2; TRBD2 agrees at 12 bases. This CDR3 has 15 amino acids. CDR1 and CDR2 from the germline V gene are SNHLY and FYNNEI. V was clipped by 8 bases and J by 5 bases; unmatched bases: 6. CDR3 coding DNA: TGTGCCAGCGGGAGACTAGCGGGAGCTACCGGGGAGCTGTTTTTT. The encoded protein is CASGRLAGATGELFF. Full variable domain (outside the CDR3, taken from reference TRBV2 and TRBJ2-2): EPEVTQTPSHQVTQMGQEVILRCVPISNHLYFYWYRQILGQKVEFLVSFYNNEISEKSEIFDDQFSVERPDGSNFTLKIRSTKLEDSAMYFCASGRLAGATGELFFGEGSRLTVL.

V and J are TRBV6-5 and TRBJ2-7; 10 bases are shared with TRBD2. J lost 3 bases, V lost 2 bases, and 7 bases had no gene match. This CDR3 contains 16 residues. Per the germline V gene, CDR1 is MNHEY and CDR2 is SVGAGI. The CDR3 sequence is CASSYTLAGAGYEQYF. The CDR3 DNA reads as TGTGCCAGCAGTTACACTCTAGCGGGAGCGGGCTACGAGCAGTACTTC.

This clone appeared a single time. This sequence joins TRBV3-1 (or the pseudogene TRBV3-2) and TRBJ1-6, with 12 bases fitting TRBD1. V lost 4 bases and J lost 7; bases outside the gene matches: 5. Germline loops: CDR1 LGHDT, CDR2 YNNKEL (reference sequence). CDR3 length: 16 residues. The CDR3, as DNA: TGTGCCAGCAGCCTTGGGACAGGGGGCTGGAATTCACCCCTCCACTTT. Protein sequence: CASSLGTGGWNSPLHF.

The V gene is TRBV27, the J gene TRBJ1-2, with TRBD1 matching 7 bases. Trimming cost V 9 bases and J 8 bases; bases outside gene matches: 12. Per the germline V gene, CDR1 is MNHEY and CDR2 is SMNVEV (reference sequence). This CDR3 has 13 amino acids. The CDR3 reads CASTSGTAGGYTF. As DNA, the CDR3 is TGTGCCAGTACCTCGGGGACAGCAGGGGGCTACACCTTC.

The chain combines TRBV30 with TRBJ2-1; tentatively, D is TRBD2 (7 bases). In germline, CDR1 is GTSNPN, CDR2 SVGIG (reference sequence). Trimming took off 0 bases at V and 7 bases at J, with 22 bases between the two ends. This CDR3 has 17 amino acids. The CDR3 DNA reads TGTGCCTGGAGTGTATATCTAGGCGGGGGCCGGGGGAATGAGCAGTTCTTC. It yields the protein CAWSVYLGGGRGNEQFF.

Notes on this clone: A read error may produce the germline difference seen at one junction end. The chain is built from TRBV4-1 and TRBJ1-2, with D perhaps TRBD1 (6 bases). Germline V CDR1 and CDR2: MGHRA, YSYEKL. The CDR3 is made up of 17 amino acids. CDR3 in DNA: TGCGCCAGCAGCCCTACTACAGGGTCGACTACTAAATATGGCTACACCTTC. This encodes CASSPTTGSTTKYGYTF.

This clone was seen only once. V is TRBV19 and J is TRBJ2-7; D is perhaps TRBD1 or TRBD2 (6 bases each). CDR1 LNHDA and CDR2 SQIVND come from the germline V gene (reference sequence). There are 15 residues in the CDR3. V lost 3 bases and J lost 5, with 17 bases in between. CDR3 residues: CASSIMAGEVNEQYF. The CDR3 DNA sequence: TGTGCCAGTAGTATTATGGCAGGGGAGGTTAACGAGCAGTACTTC.

This chain uses TRBV6-2 or TRBV6-3 with TRBJ1-2; 7 nucleotides agree with TRBD1. The CDR3 length is 13 residues. The V segment lost 6 bases and the J segment 8 bases; nucleotides outside the gene matches: 9. The germline gives CDR1 MNHEY, CDR2 SVGEGT. CDR3 sequence: CASSPLQGLGYTF. The CDR3 nucleotides are TGTGCCAGCAGCCCCCTACAGGGGCTCGGCTACACCTTC.

In its sample, this clone was seen once. This chain links TRBV11-2 with TRBJ2-2, with 10 bases identical to TRBD1. Per germline, CDR1 SGHAT and CDR2 FQNNGV. With 2 bases clipped from V and 6 bases from J, the junction kept 6 bases outside the gene matches. The CDR3 has 16 residues. The CDR3 coding sequence is TGTGCCAGCAGCTTACAGACAGGGGGCGCTTCCGGGGAGCTGTTTTTT. Translated: CASSLQTGGASGELFF.

This clone was observed once. This chain connects TRBV5-4 to TRBJ2-2; either TRBD1 or TRBD2 may fit D (5 bases each). Trimming removed 0 bases at V and 0 bases at J, with 12 bases between. In germline, CDR1 is SGHNT, CDR2 YYREEE (reference sequence). This CDR3 has 17 amino acids. CDR3 coding DNA: TGTGCCAGCAGCTTGGGGGGGTCTCGCGCGAACACCGGGGAGCTGTTTTTT. The encoded protein is CASSLGGSRANTGELFF.

The J gene is TRBJ1-5, the V gene TRBV15; perhaps TRBD1 as D (5 bases). The CDR3 is 14 residues long. Germline CDR1 LNHNV, CDR2 YYDKDF (reference sequence). Trimming removed 0 bases from V and 7 bases from J, with 10 bases in between. The CDR3 loop reads CATSRDRGEQPQHF. CDR3 DNA: TGTGCCACCAGCAGAGATCGAGGGGAACAGCCCCAGCATTTT. The variable domain in full, with the rest retrieved from reference TRBV15 and TRBJ1-5, is DAMVIQNPRYQVTQFGKPVTLSCSQTLNHNVMYWYQQKSSQAPKLLFHYYDKDFNNEADTPDNFQSRRPNTSFCFLDIRSPGLGDTAMYLCATSRDRGEQPQHFGDGTRLSIL.

The chain has TRBV7-9 and TRBJ1-2; the D is unclear. CDR1 is SEHNR and CDR2 is FQNEAQ in the germline V gene (reference sequence). CDR3 size: 16 residues. The germline V and J ends were trimmed by 6 bases and 2 bases, with 19 bases remaining between them. As DNA, the CDR3 is TGTGCCAGCAGGCTACCGAGGGAGGAATTCAACTATGGCTACACCTTC. This translates into CASRLPREEFNYGYTF.

The chain recombines TRBV2 with TRBJ1-3, with no clear D. Germline CDR1 and CDR2: SNHLY and FYNNEI. V was shortened by 3 bases and J by 0 bases, with 9 bases between the two germline ends. There are 15 residues in the CDR3. The CDR3 DNA sequence: TGTGCCAGCAGTGACGGGGTGATCTCTGGAAACACCATATATTTT. Protein: CASSDGVISGNTIYF.

About this clone itself: In the same sample, other DNA sequences code for this CDR3. The chain employs TRBV5-1 and TRBJ1-4, with D hard to call. Trimming stripped 0 bases from V and 3 bases from J, with 9 bases between. Germline CDR1 reads SGHRS; CDR2 reads YFSETQ. The CDR3 runs 15 residues. Written as DNA, the CDR3 is TGCGCCAGCAGCTTGGTGGCCCTCCCTAATGAAAAACTGTTTTTT. This codes for CASSLVALPNEKLFF. The variable domain in full, completed from reference TRBV5-1 and TRBJ1-4, reads KAGVTQTPRYLIKTRGQQVTLSCSPISGHRSVSWYQQTPGQGLQFLFEYFSETQRNKGNFPGRFSGRQFSNSRSEMNVSTLELGDSALYLCASSLVALPNEKLFFGSGTQLSVL.

V and J are TRBV10-3 and TRBJ2-7; 7 bases fit TRBD1. The CDR3 totals 15 residues. CDR1 and CDR2 from the germline V gene are ENHRY and SYGVKD. V dropped 3 bases and J dropped 6; count of bases not matched to a gene: 11. The CDR3 DNA follows: TGTGCCATCAGTGACCTGAGGCGGACAGGAGGCGAGCAGTACTTC. Translation: CAISDLRRTGGEQYF.

The chain recombines TRBV5-4 with TRBJ2-3; TRBD2 matches 8 bases. This CDR3 contains 15 residues. V lost 3 bases to trimming and J lost 2 bases; unmatched junction nucleotides: 5. Germline assignment: CDR1 SGHNT and CDR2 YYREEE (reference sequence). CDR3: CASSSSSGVTDTQYF. The CDR3 coding sequence is TGTGCCAGCAGCTCTAGTAGCGGGGTCACAGATACGCAGTATTTT.

The rearrangement uses TRBV29-1 and TRBJ2-1; 9 nucleotides align to TRBD1. V was clipped by 7 bases and J by 9 bases; unmatched bases: 13. CDR1 is SQVTM and CDR2 is ANQGSEA in the germline V gene. The CDR3 is 14 residues long. The CDR3 nucleotides are TGCAGCGCACGGACAGGGGTATGGTGGAGTGAGCAGTTCTTC. This translates into CSARTGVWWSEQFF.

The J gene is TRBJ2-2, the V gene TRBV20-1, with D unresolved. Trimming took off 4 bases at V and 6 bases at J, with 6 bases between the two ends. There are 11 residues in the CDR3. Germline-derived CDR1 and CDR2 are DFQATT and SNEGSKA (reference sequence). The CDR3 here is CSATRSGELFF. In nucleotides, the CDR3 is TGCAGTGCTACTAGATCCGGGGAGCTGTTTTTT.

This chain uses TRBV29-1 with TRBJ2-3, with D hard to call. V shed 7 bases and J shed 2 bases, with 10 bases lying between them. Looked up from germline, CDR1 is SQVTM and CDR2 is ANQGSEA. The CDR3 contains 12 residues. For the CDR3, the DNA is TGCAGCGCCCGTCACACCACAGATACGCAGTATTTT. Its translation: CSARHTTDTQYF.

The chain employs TRBV10-3 and TRBJ1-1, with TRBD1 identical over 8 bases. This CDR3 has 13 amino acids. V lost 6 bases, J lost 3 bases, and 3 bases stayed unmatched. Germline V gene sequence: CDR1 ENHRY, CDR2 SYGVKD. DNA of the CDR3: TGTGCCATCAGGACAGGGGCTTACACTGAAGCTTTCTTT. Its protein product is CAIRTGAYTEAFF.

V and J are TRBV6-6 and TRBJ1-1; 7 bases fit TRBD1. The CDR3 contains 13 residues. V trimming: 10 bases; J trimming: 3 bases; junction bases outside the gene matches: 8. The germline gives CDR1 MNHNY, CDR2 SVGAGI (reference sequence). The CDR3 DNA reads as TGTGCCACCTCCAGAGACAGGGACACTGAAGCTTTCTTT. This sequence encodes CATSRDRDTEAFF.

This chain connects TRBV28 to TRBJ2-6; TRBD2 is a possible D gene (5 bases). V lost 5 bases, J lost 0 bases, and 5 bases lay in between. The CDR3 spans 14 residues. Germline assignment: CDR1 MDHEN and CDR2 SYDVKM. The CDR3 here is CASSTSSGANVLTF. Here the CDR3 DNA reads TGTGCCAGCAGTACTAGCTCTGGGGCCAACGTCCTGACTTTC.

The chain links TRBV6-5 to TRBJ2-5; 12 bases match TRBD1. With V trimmed by 8 bases and J by 6 bases, 7 bases remained unmatched. Per the germline V gene, CDR1 is MNHEY and CDR2 is SVGAGI. This CDR3 region has 14 residues. This CDR3 is CASAGTGGVKTQYF. DNA of the CDR3: TGTGCCAGCGCCGGGACAGGGGGCGTAAAGACCCAGTACTTC.